This TCR beta chain was identified in a study of technical replicates of blood from a few donors. Assay used: immunoSEQ multiplex PCR; TCRdb lists only in-frame clones, some missing. The table records 50,000 to 80,000 clones, 70% to 90% of them present only once. This clone was detected only once. CDR1 is LNHDA, CDR2 SQIVND, per germline (reference sequence). V was pared by 3 bases and J by 7 bases, with 6 bases of the junction left unmatched. The CDR3 loop spans 14 amino acids. The material sequenced was PBMCs. This TCR came from a human donor in good health. Some clones in this sample may be carry-over from other donors' samples. This chain joins TRBV19 and TRBJ2-7; 10 positions match TRBD2. For the CDR3, the DNA is TGTGCCAGTAGTATGATAGCGGGGGGCCCAGAGCAGTACTTC. This encodes CASSMIAGGPEQYF.